This TCR beta chain emerged from a study of beta chain features in type 1 diabetes (dated by TCRdb to 2017 to 2018). Turning to the overall study: Patients and healthy donors did not differ in mean age, gender distribution, total cell number or subset yield. A total of 85 million to 110 million sorted cells were examined across all samples, and RNA yield correlated strongly with the number of cells per subset. The study compared the TCRB repertoires of sorted circulating CD4+ T cell subsets in recently diagnosed type 1 diabetes patients with those in matched healthy donors. Whereas all 28 donors provided naive and central memory subsets, regulatory and stem cell-like memory subsets were isolated from just 8 patients and about 8 healthy donors. The paper's findings and limits, for the study overall: Patients with type 1 diabetes made fewer insertions and deleted more nucleotides at VDJ recombination sites, implying thymic rearrangement abnormalities. HLA sub-analyses involved small numbers of individuals, so any influence of HLA type on TCRB rearrangement remained unresolved. PCR may preferentially amplify shorter templates, but because patient and control samples were amplified and corrected together, any resulting skew would affect both groups equally. A moderate but significant shortening of TCRB CDR3 length was observed in type 1 diabetes patients in all four CD4+ subsets. Because cDNA was sequenced instead of genomic DNA, activated cells with high expression could be over-represented, although the groups did not differ in activation or CD3 levels. The naive, central memory and regulatory TCRB repertoires appeared to resemble one another more closely among patients than among healthy donors.

Trimming takes 3 bases from V and 4 bases from J, and the germline ends sit 15 bases apart. Including cysteine and phenylalanine, the CDR3 has 15 amino acids. Here the CDR3 DNA is all that survives: 45 bases in frame from base 1. The germline V gene sets CDR1 to SGHTA and CDR2 to FQGNSA. About this clone: The antigen it recognizes is unknown. No clone much larger than this one lies a single base away; base qualities are absent.

From each donor, a single peripheral blood sample of approximately 120 mL on average was drawn into heparinised tubes. Using a panel that included CD45RO, CCR7, CD25, CD127, CD95 and CD27, naive, central memory, regulatory and stem cell-like memory CD4+ T cells were sorted on a BD FACSAria II. Purity was above 95% for every sorted population. PBMCs were isolated right away by Lymphoprep density gradient centrifugation and were stained directly, without culture. Samples were stained and sorted in pairs, with one healthy donor and one patient per experiment, so that batch effects were minimized. The High Capacity cDNA Reverse Transcription Kit was used to reverse transcribe all of the isolated RNA, meaning that expressed TCRB transcripts were what got sequenced. Survey-depth immunoSEQ sequencing was performed on stem cell-like memory T cell samples, with an average of around 970,000 total reads per sample. Sorted cells were lysed in RLT buffer and RNA was extracted with DNase-treated RNeasy Micro or Mini kits, depending on cell number. To prevent cross-contamination, every cell subset was processed on its own, while patient and healthy donor samples were processed together. The immunoSEQ multiplex PCR was used to amplify TCRB sequences from cDNA, generating 87-bp fragments that spanned the CDR3 region. Sequencing of the amplicons was performed on the Illumina HiSeq platform. Turning to the authors' computational methods: Synthetic template baselines were used to correct PCR bias computationally, reads within Hamming distance 2 were collapsed, and singletons that could not be merged were discarded. Reads were aligned against IMGT so that V, D and J genes, CDR3 length and insertions or deletions at six rearrangement sites could be assigned. Within each subset, clonotype counts were normalized to sorted cell number, and only after that were true diversity and Gini coefficients computed with the tcR R package. Repertoire sharing was quantified using the overlap coefficient calculated on TCRB nucleotide sequences. TCRdb limited this immuneACCESS table to in-frame rearrangements with V and J called. A share of clones is missing; checked studies link under half to unresolved V genes, and the rest is unexplained. V and J calls and clone size follow that table, whereas D and trimming were derived from the DNA. The sample includes some 16,000 clones, with 70% to 80% observed a single time. Of the sample, roughly 0.33% falls within the top ten clones.

The receptor was isolated from a woman aged 18-29 years with type 1 diabetes. Sequenced: stem cell memory CD4+ T cells from blood. The meaning of the sample's cell subset or site label: stem cell-like memory CD4+ T cells. Rearrangement joined TRBV7-2 to TRBJ2-5; the D segment could be TRBD1, given 6 matching bases. CDR3 region: CASSLVGAVGETQYF. The sequenced DNA is TGTGCCAGCAGCTTGGTGGGGGCAGTGGGAGAGACCCAGTACTTC. With the rest looked up from the reference TRBV7-2 and TRBJ2-5 genes rather than sequenced, the full variable domain is GAGVSQSPSNKVTEKGKDVELRCDPISGHTALYWYRQSLGQGLEFLIYFQGNSAPDKSGLPSDRFSAERTGGSVSTLTIQRTQQEDSAVYLCASSLVGAVGETQYFGPGTRLLVL.